The T cell receptor (beta chain) described here comes from a study of blood T cell repertoires in COVID-19. Turning to the study itself: COVID-19 samples collected from the United States, Italy and Spain covered acute and convalescent phases.

The CDR3 extends over 15 amino acids. Germline CDR1 SGHAT, CDR2 FQNNGV. With 6 bases removed from V and 4 bases from J, the gap between germline ends came to 16 bases. Using immunoSEQ multiplex PCR, the repertoire was profiled, and TCRdb retains in-frame clones only, with some absent. The sample holds about 83,000 clones, approximately 86% seen once. This clone was observed a handful of times. The chain carries TRBV11-2 and TRBJ1-5; D is unresolved. This TCR came from an elderly man with active or convalescent COVID-19. The sample was peripheral blood. CDR3: CASSEVTGINQPQHF. CDR3 DNA: TGTGCCAGCAGTGAGGTTACGGGGATAAATCAGCCCCAGCATTTT.